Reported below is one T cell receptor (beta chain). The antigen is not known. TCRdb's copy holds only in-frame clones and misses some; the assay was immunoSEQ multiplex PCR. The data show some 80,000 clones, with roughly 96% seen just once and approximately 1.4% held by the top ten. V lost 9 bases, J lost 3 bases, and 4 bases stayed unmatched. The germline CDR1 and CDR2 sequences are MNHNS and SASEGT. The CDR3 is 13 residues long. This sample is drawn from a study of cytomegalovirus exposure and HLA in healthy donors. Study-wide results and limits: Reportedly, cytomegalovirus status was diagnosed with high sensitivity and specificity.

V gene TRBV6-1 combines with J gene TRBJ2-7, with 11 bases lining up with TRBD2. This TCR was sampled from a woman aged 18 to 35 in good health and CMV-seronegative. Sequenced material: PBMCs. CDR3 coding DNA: TGTGCCAGTGAAGGACTAGCGGGCTACGAGCAGTACTTC. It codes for CASEGLAGYEQYF.